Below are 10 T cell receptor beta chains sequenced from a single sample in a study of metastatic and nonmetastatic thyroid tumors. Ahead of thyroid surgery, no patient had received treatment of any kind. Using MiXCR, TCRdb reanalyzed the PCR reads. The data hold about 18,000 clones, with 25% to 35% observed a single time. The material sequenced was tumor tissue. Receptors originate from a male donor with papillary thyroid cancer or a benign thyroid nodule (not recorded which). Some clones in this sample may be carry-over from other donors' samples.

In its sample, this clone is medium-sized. The CDR3 reads CSAESSYNEQFF. The CDR3 DNA follows: TGCAGTGCCGAGAGCTCCTACAATGAGCAGTTCTTC. The J gene is TRBJ2-1, the V gene TRBV20-1; D remains unclear. The CDR3 sequence is 12 residues long. The germline V gene has CDR1 DFQATT and CDR2 SNEGSKA (reference sequence). V lost 6 bases and J 0 bases, leaving 6 bases between the germline ends.

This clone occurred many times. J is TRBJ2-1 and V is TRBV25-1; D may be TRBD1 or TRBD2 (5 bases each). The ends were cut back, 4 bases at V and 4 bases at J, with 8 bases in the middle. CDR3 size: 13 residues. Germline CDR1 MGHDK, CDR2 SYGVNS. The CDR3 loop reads CASSGGRYNEQFF. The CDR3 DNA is TGTGCCAGCAGTGGGGGGAGATACAATGAGCAGTTCTTC.

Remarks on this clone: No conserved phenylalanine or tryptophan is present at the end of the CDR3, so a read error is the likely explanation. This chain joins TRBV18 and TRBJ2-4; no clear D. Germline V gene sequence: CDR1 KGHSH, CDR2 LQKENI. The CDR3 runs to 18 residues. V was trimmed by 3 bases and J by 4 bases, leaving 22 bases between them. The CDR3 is CASSPGPMVRLLKNIQYY. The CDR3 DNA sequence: TGTGCCAGCTCACCGGGCCCCATGGTCCGGCTTTTAAAAAACATTCAGTACTAC.

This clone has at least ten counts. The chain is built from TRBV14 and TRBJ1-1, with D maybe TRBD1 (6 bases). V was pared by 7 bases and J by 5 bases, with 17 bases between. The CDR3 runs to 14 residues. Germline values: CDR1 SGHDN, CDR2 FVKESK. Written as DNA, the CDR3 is TGTGCCAGCAACGCCACAGGGATTCATACTGAAGCTTTCTTT. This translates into CASNATGIHTEAFF.

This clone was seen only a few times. As DNA, the CDR3 is TGCGCCAGCAGGGGAACCTTGGGAGCAGATACGCAGTATTTT. Its translation is CASRGTLGADTQYF. The gene calls are TRBV5-1 and TRBJ2-3; a possible D gene is TRBD2 (5 bases). V gave up 5 bases and J gave up 4 bases, with 14 bases separating them. Per germline, CDR1 SGHRS and CDR2 YFSETQ. This CDR3 is built from 14 residues.

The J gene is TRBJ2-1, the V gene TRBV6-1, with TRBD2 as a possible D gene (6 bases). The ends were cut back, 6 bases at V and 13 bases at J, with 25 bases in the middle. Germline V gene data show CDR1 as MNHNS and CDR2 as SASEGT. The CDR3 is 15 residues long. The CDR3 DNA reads TGTGCCAGCAGGGAATGGGCTAGCGCACACACTGATCAGTTCTTC. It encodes CASREWASAHTDQFF.

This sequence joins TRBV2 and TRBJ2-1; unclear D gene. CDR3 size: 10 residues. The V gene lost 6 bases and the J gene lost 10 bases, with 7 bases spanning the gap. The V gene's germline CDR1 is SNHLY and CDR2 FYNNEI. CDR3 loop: CASSLGEQFF. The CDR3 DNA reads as TGTGCCAGCAGCTTAGGCGAGCAGTTCTTC.

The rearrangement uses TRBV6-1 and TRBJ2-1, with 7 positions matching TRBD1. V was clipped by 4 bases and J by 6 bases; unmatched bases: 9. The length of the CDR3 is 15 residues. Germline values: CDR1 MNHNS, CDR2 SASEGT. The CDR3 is CASSARDSGSNEQFF. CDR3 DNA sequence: TGTGCCAGCAGTGCCCGGGACAGCGGAAGCAATGAGCAGTTCTTC.

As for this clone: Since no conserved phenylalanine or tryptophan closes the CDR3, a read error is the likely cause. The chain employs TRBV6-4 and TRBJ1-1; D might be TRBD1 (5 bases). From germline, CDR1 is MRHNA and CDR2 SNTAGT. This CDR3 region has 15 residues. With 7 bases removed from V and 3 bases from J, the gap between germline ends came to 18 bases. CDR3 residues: CASTPRGAWDTEAFS. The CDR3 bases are TGTGCCAGCACCCCACGCGGGGCTTGGGACACTGAAGCTTTCTCT.

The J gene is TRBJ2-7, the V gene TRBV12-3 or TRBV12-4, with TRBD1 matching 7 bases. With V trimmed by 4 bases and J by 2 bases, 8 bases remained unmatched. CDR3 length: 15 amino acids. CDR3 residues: CASSWSTGVAYEQYF. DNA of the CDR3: TGTGCCAGCAGTTGGTCAACAGGGGTTGCCTACGAGCAGTACTTC.